This TCR beta chain was documented in a study of beta chain features in type 1 diabetes. Comment on this clone: Antigen: not known.

Study-wide points: Shorter TCRB CDR3s, moderately but significantly so, were found in Type 1 diabetes patients in all four CD4+ subsets. Junctions at VDJ sites from type 1 diabetes patients had fewer insertions and more deletions.

The sequenced template was cDNA made from the entire isolated RNA. Sequencing used immunoSEQ multiplex PCR; TCRdb keeps in-frame clones, though not all of them. The sample carries around 250,000 clones, about 14% recorded once. Each donor gave one heparinised blood draw averaging about 116 mL. Material: naive CD4+ T cells from blood. This sequence originates from a young man with type 1 diabetes.

The CDR3 reads CASSDYSPQGTDTQYF. CDR3 nucleotide sequence: TGTGCCAGCAGTGACTACAGCCCACAGGGCACAGATACGCAGTATTTT. The chain has TRBV2 and TRBJ2-3; perhaps TRBD1 as D (5 bases). Trimming stripped 3 bases from V and 1 base from J, with 14 bases between. There are 16 residues in the CDR3. Per germline, CDR1 SNHLY and CDR2 FYNNEI.